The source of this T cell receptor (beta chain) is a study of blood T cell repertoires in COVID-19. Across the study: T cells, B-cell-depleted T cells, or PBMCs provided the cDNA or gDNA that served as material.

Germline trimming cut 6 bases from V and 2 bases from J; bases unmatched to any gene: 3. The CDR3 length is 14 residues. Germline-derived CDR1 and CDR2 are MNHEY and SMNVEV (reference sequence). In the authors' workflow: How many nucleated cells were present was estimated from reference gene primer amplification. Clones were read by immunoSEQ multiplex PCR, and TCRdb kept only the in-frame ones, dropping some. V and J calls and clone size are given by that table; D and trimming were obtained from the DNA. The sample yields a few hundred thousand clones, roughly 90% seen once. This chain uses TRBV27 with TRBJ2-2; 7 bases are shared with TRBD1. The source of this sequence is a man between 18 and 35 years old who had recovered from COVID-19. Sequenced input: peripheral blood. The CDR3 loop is CASSRGYNTGELFF. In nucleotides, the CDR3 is TGTGCCAGCAGCAGGGGGTACAACACCGGGGAGCTGTTTTTT.